This T cell receptor beta chain was recovered during a study of beta chain features in type 1 diabetes. Points on this clone: What it binds is not known.

The investigators reverse transcribed all of the isolated RNA, so they sequenced expressed TCRB transcripts. Naive, central memory and regulatory T cell samples yielded around 3.5 million reads on average. TCRdb's table, derived via immunoSEQ multiplex PCR, lists solely in-frame clones and lacks some. The sample lists around 690,000 clones; 12% were seen once. Via the markers CD45RO/CCR7/CD25/CD127/CD95/CD27, stem cell-like memory, regulatory, central memory and naive CD4+ cells were sorted. Study-level findings and limits: All four CD4+ subsets from Type 1 diabetes patients carried moderately but significantly shorter TCRB CDR3s.

Germline V gene data show CDR1 as SGHNT and CDR2 as YYREEE (reference sequence). The CDR3 covers 16 residues. V was pared by 4 bases and J by 0 bases, with 7 bases of the junction left unmatched. This rearrangement joins TRBV5-4 to TRBJ2-1, with 7 bases matching TRBD1. Input material: naive CD4+ T cells from blood. This sequence originates from a man in his thirties or forties with type 1 diabetes. The CDR3 region is CASSRWTGSSYNEQFF. The DNA of the CDR3 is TGTGCCAGCAGCCGATGGACAGGTAGCTCCTACAATGAGCAGTTCTTC.